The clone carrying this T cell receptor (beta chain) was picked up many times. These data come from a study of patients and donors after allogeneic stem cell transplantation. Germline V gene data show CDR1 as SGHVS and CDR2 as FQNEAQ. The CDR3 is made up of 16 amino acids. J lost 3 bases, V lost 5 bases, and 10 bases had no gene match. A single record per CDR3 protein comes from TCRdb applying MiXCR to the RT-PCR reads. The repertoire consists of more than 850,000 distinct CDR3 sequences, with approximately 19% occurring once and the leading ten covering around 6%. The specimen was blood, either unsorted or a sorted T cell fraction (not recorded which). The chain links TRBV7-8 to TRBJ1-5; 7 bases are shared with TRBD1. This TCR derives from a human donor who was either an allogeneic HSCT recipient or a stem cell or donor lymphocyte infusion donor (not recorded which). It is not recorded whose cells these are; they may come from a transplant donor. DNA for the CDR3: TGTGCCAGCAGCGTCACAGGGACAGTTTCCAATCAGCCCCAGCATTTT. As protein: CASSVTGTVSNQPQHF.